This TCR beta chain was sequenced in a study of tumor-infiltrating lymphocytes in localized non-small cell lung cancer. Broader study findings: No T-cell fraction difference was seen between IM1 and IM2 tumors. Each assay used a separate piece of the same tissue.

CDR1 MDHEN and CDR2 SYDVKM come from the germline V gene. The CDR3 is 20 amino acids. Losses at the gene ends were 6 bases for V and 4 bases for J; bases not matched to a gene: 24. This clone was counted a single time. The antigen remains undetermined. Repertoires were generated with immunoSEQ multiplex PCR, while TCRdb's copy carries only in-frame clones and drops some. The table shows 9,500 to 15,000 clones, with around 86% occurring only once. This TCR came from a human donor with non-small cell lung cancer. Material: lung tumor tissue. This rearrangement joins TRBV28 to TRBJ1-2; 9 nucleotides line up with TRBD1. This CDR3 is CASSITVGQGIYFNLYGYTF. CDR3 nucleotide sequence: TGTGCCAGCAGCATTACCGTCGGACAGGGGATCTACTTTAACCTCTATGGCTACACCTTC.